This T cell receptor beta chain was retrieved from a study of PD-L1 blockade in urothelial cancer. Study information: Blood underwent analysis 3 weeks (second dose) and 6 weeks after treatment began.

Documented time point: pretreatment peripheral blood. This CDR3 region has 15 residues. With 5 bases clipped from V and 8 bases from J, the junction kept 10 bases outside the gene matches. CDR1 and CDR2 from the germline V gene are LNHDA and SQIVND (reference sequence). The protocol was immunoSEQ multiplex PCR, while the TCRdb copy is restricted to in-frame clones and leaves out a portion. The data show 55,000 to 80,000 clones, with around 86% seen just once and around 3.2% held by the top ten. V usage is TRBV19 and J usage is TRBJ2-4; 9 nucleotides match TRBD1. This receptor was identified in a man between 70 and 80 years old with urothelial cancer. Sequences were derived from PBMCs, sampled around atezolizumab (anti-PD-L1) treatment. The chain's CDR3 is CASSPRDRAGYIQYF. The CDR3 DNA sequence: TGTGCCAGTAGTCCAAGGGACAGGGCTGGATACATTCAGTACTTC.